Each of the 29 T cell receptor beta chains below was sequenced from the same sample in a study of cytomegalovirus exposure and HLA in healthy donors. TCRdb's copy holds only in-frame clones and misses some; the assay was immunoSEQ multiplex PCR. The sample contains 150,000 to 160,000 clones, about 86% of which appear only once. The sample taken for sequencing was PBMCs. Receptor source: a human donor in good health.

The chain joins TRBV7-2 to TRBJ2-5; 8 nucleotides agree with TRBD2. The CDR3 sequence is 17 residues long. V gave up 2 bases and J gave up 4 bases; unmatched junction bases: 12. Germline-derived CDR1 and CDR2 are SGHTA and FQGNSA. CDR3 protein: CASSLKGTGGGRETQYF. Here the CDR3 DNA reads TGTGCCAGCAGCTTAAAGGGGACCGGGGGGGGCCGAGAGACCCAGTACTTC.

This rearrangement joins TRBV5-1 to TRBJ1-1; D remains unclear. CDR3 length equals 14 residues. Germline CDR1 reads SGHRS; CDR2 reads YFSETQ. V was cut by 3 bases and J by 11 bases, with 20 bases left in between. Here the CDR3 reads CASSSPPDGGEAFF. The CDR3 nucleotides read TGCGCCAGCAGCTCGCCCCCGGATGGCGGGGAGGCTTTCTTT.

This clone showed up just once. The chain employs TRBV10-3 and TRBJ1-2, with D tentatively TRBD1 (5 bases). The V and J ends lost 2 bases and 10 bases respectively, with 8 bases between them. The CDR3 loop spans 11 amino acids. Germline V gives CDR1 ENHRY, CDR2 SYGVKD. CDR3 in DNA: TGTGCCATCAGTGAGGACAGCCTCTACACCTTC. As protein: CAISEDSLYTF.

The V call is TRBV10-1, the J call TRBJ2-7; a weak D match, TRBD2 (6 bases). Trimming cost V 4 bases and J 3 bases, with 16 bases left between them. This CDR3 is built from 15 residues. Germline loops: CDR1 WNHNN, CDR2 SYGVQD (reference sequence). The CDR3 DNA sequence: TGCGCCAGCAGTGCTGGGGGAGGACTGGACTACGAGCAGTACTTC. Its protein product is CASSAGGGLDYEQYF.

This clone has just one count. This chain uses TRBV4-1 with TRBJ2-5; D perhaps matches TRBD1 (5 bases). Germline CDR1 is MGHRA and CDR2 is YSYEKL. V lost 1 base and J lost 1, with 7 bases in between. The CDR3 is 14 residues long. The CDR3 reads CASSQGGTQETQYF. CDR3 nucleotide sequence: TGCGCCAGCAGCCAAGGGGGCACCCAAGAGACCCAGTACTTC.

The rearrangement joins TRBV28 to TRBJ2-1; TRBD1 is a possible D gene (5 bases). The CDR3 runs 14 residues. V lost 5 bases to trimming and J lost 0 bases, with 8 bases between them. Germline V gene sequence: CDR1 MDHEN, CDR2 SYDVKM. CDR3 loop: CASSRTGSYNEQFF. The CDR3 coding sequence is TGTGCCAGCAGTCGTACAGGCTCCTACAATGAGCAGTTCTTC.

The chain combines TRBV5-1 with TRBJ2-7; possibly TRBD2 for D (6 bases). Looked up from germline, CDR1 is SGHRS and CDR2 is YFSETQ. The CDR3 covers 15 residues. V lost 4 bases and J 1 base, leaving 15 bases between the germline ends. The CDR3 sequence: CASSITGTDSYEQYF. The CDR3 DNA follows: TGCGCCAGCAGCATCACCGGGACTGATTCCTACGAGCAGTACTTC.

The chain couples TRBV29-1 to TRBJ1-4; 11 bases are shared with TRBD1. The CDR3 is made up of 16 amino acids. V shed 4 bases and J 5 bases; nucleotides not matched to a gene: 9. Germline lookup yields CDR1 SQVTM and CDR2 ANQGSEA. The CDR3 loop is CSVAGQGARRNEKLFF. The CDR3, as DNA: TGCAGCGTTGCAGGACAGGGGGCGCGGCGAAATGAAAAACTGTTTTTT.

Concerning this clone: The sample carries other DNA sequences with the same CDR3. CDR3 in DNA: TGTGCCAGCTCACCCTCCGGAGCCAACTATGGCTACACCTTC. Amino acids: CASSPSGANYGYTF. The chain recombines TRBV18 with TRBJ1-2; D remains ambiguous. This CDR3 is built from 14 residues. The germline V gene encodes CDR1 KGHSH and CDR2 LQKENI. V was shortened by 3 bases and J by 2 bases, with 10 bases between the two germline ends.

In its sample, this clone was seen once. The genes are TRBV5-8 and TRBJ2-7, with TRBD2 identical over 11 bases. Germline V gene sequence: CDR1 SGHTS, CDR2 YDEGEE. The CDR3 is 18 residues long. Trimming took 6 bases from V and 4 from J; bases not matched to a gene: 18. CDR3 in amino acids: CASTPRTSGYGGVYEQYF. Written as DNA, the CDR3 is TGTGCCAGCACCCCCCGGACTAGCGGGTACGGAGGTGTGTACGAGCAGTACTTC.

This sequence joins TRBV28 and TRBJ1-5; TRBD1 matches at 10 bases. Germline trimming cut 7 bases from V and 4 bases from J; bases unmatched to any gene: 7. Germline-derived CDR1 and CDR2 are MDHEN and SYDVKM. This CDR3 spans 15 amino acids. CDR3 sequence: CASTYAGQGNQPQHF. CDR3 DNA: TGTGCCAGCACTTACGCGGGACAGGGGAATCAGCCCCAGCATTTT.

The genes are TRBV28 and TRBJ1-2; TRBD1 matches at 8 bases. Germline values: CDR1 MDHEN, CDR2 SYDVKM. The CDR3 spans 14 residues. V shed 6 bases, J shed 7 bases, and the junction held 10 bases outside the gene matches. CDR3 sequence: CASRTTGQGSGYTF. For the CDR3, the DNA is TGTGCCAGCAGGACTACCGGACAGGGTAGTGGCTACACCTTC.

The chain employs TRBV5-1 and TRBJ2-5; TRBD2 is a possible D gene (6 bases). The CDR3 consists of 13 residues. V dropped 4 bases and J dropped 5 bases, with 12 bases sitting between them. The germline V gene has CDR1 SGHRS and CDR2 YFSETQ. For the CDR3, the DNA is TGCGCCAGCAGCCAATCGGGAGAGGAGACCCAGTACTTC. Translating gives CASSQSGEETQYF.

The chain links TRBV7-2 to TRBJ1-2, with a weak D call TRBD1 (6 bases). The CDR3 runs 14 residues. Germline V lookup: CDR1 SGHTA, CDR2 FQGNSA. Between the trimmed V and J ends, which lost 6 bases and 8 bases, there was a span of 19 bases. The CDR3 DNA reads as TGTGCCAGCAGTACGAAGGGACAAGGGGCCGGCTACACCTTC. This sequence encodes CASSTKGQGAGYTF.

The chain has TRBV7-2 and TRBJ1-2, with TRBD1 matching 10 bases. Trimming took 3 bases from V and 4 from J; bases not matched to a gene: 8. Germline values: CDR1 SGHTA, CDR2 FQGNSA. This CDR3 has 16 amino acids. The CDR3 bases are TGTGCCAGCAGCTTTTATGGGGACAGGGGCTCCTATGGCTACACCTTC. Its protein product is CASSFYGDRGSYGYTF.

The V and J genes are TRBV15 and TRBJ2-2; 12 positions match TRBD1. J gave up 5 bases and V 4 bases, and 8 bases lay outside the gene matches. Germline assignment: CDR1 LNHNV and CDR2 YYDKDF (reference sequence). The CDR3 is 17 amino acids. The CDR3 here is CATSKGGQGARTGELFF. In DNA, the CDR3 is TGTGCCACCAGCAAAGGGGGACAGGGGGCGCGGACCGGGGAGCTGTTTTTT. Looking up the rest from reference TRBV15 and TRBJ2-2 gives the full variable domain: DAMVIQNPRYQVTQFGKPVTLSCSQTLNHNVMYWYQQKSSQAPKLLFHYYDKDFNNEADTPDNFQSRRPNTSFCFLDIRSPGLGDTAMYLCATSKGGQGARTGELFFGEGSRLTVL.

V usage is TRBV5-1 and J usage is TRBJ2-2; 14 positions match TRBD2. The V segment lost 0 bases and the J segment 4 bases; nucleotides outside the gene matches: 14. This CDR3 region has 21 residues. CDR1 SGHRS and CDR2 YFSETQ come from the germline V gene. The CDR3, as DNA: TGCGCCAGCAGCTTGGAAGGTTATGGCGGACTAGCGGGGGGATCCACCGGGGAGCTGTTTTTT. This codes for CASSLEGYGGLAGGSTGELFF.

This clone was picked up a small number of times. The CDR3 coding sequence is TGTGCCAGCAGCCTGGGGCGCTCTGGGGCCAACGTCCTGACTTTC. Its translation is CASSLGRSGANVLTF. The J gene is TRBJ2-6, the V gene TRBV7-9; possibly TRBD1 for D (5 bases). The CDR3 consists of 15 residues. Looked up from germline, CDR1 is SEHNR and CDR2 is FQNEAQ (reference sequence). With 5 bases removed from V and 0 bases from J, the gap between germline ends came to 8 bases.

This clone has more than one count but fewer than ten. The genes are TRBV15 and TRBJ2-1, with 8 bases fitting TRBD2. The germline V gene encodes CDR1 LNHNV and CDR2 YYDKDF (reference sequence). V shed 4 bases and J 1 base; nucleotides not matched to a gene: 3. There are 15 residues in the CDR3. The CDR3 is CATSTAGESYNEQFF. The CDR3 DNA follows: TGTGCCACCAGCACAGCGGGAGAATCCTACAATGAGCAGTTCTTC.

The rearrangement links TRBV29-1 to TRBJ2-2; tentative D call: TRBD1 (5 bases). This CDR3 spans 12 amino acids. Germline V gene sequence: CDR1 SQVTM, CDR2 ANQGSEA. Trimming shortened V by 3 bases and J by 4 bases, and 6 bases separated the two germline ends. CDR3 in amino acids: CSVEQGTGELFF. As DNA, the CDR3 is TGCAGCGTTGAGCAGGGCACCGGGGAGCTGTTTTTT.

The chain joins TRBV5-1 to TRBJ2-7; 7 nucleotides align to TRBD2. Germline loops: CDR1 SGHRS, CDR2 YFSETQ. The CDR3 covers 14 residues. After removal of 0 bases from V and 5 bases from J, the junction contained 5 bases not matched to a gene. CDR3 sequence (DNA): TGCGCCAGCAGCTTGGTGATGGGGGGGGACGAGCAGTACTTC. Amino acids: CASSLVMGGDEQYF.

V is TRBV19 and J is TRBJ1-5; 7 bases fit TRBD1. J gave up 4 bases and V 7 bases, and 4 bases lay outside the gene matches. Per the germline V gene, CDR1 is LNHDA and CDR2 is SQIVND (reference sequence). The CDR3 runs 13 residues. Here the CDR3 DNA reads TGTGCCAGTATGGGCAGGGGGAATCAGCCCCAGCATTTT. This translates into CASMGRGNQPQHF.

V usage is TRBV28 and J usage is TRBJ1-5; D is uncertain. CDR1 is MDHEN and CDR2 is SYDVKM in the germline V gene. This CDR3 comprises 13 residues. The V end was cut by 4 bases, the J end by 5 bases, with 9 bases between. The CDR3 DNA follows: TGTGCCAGCAGTTATAACACATATCAGCCCCAGCATTTT. This encodes CASSYNTYQPQHF.

This chain joins TRBV18 and TRBJ2-3, with a possible D match to TRBD1 (5 bases). This CDR3 comprises 13 residues. Germline V lookup: CDR1 KGHSH, CDR2 LQKENI. Between the trimmed V and J ends, which lost 3 bases and 7 bases, there was a span of 11 bases. The CDR3 spells CASSPGQENTQYF. CDR3 DNA sequence: TGTGCCAGCTCACCGGGGCAGGAAAATACGCAGTATTTT.

The chain combines TRBV4-1 with TRBJ2-7, with 13 bases aligning to TRBD2. J was trimmed by 7 bases and V by 4 bases; bases with no gene match: 7. The CDR3 is 15 residues long. Germline V gives CDR1 MGHRA, CDR2 YSYEKL. The CDR3 nucleotides read TGCGCCAGCAGCCGTGGACTAGCGGGGGCCGGGGAGCAGTACTTC. Translation: CASSRGLAGAGEQYF.

A single count supports this clone. CDR3 nucleotides: TGTGCCAGCAGCCCCTCGTTAGGAGTATCCACCGGGGAGCTGTTTTTT. This sequence encodes CASSPSLGVSTGELFF. The rearrangement links TRBV7-3 to TRBJ2-2; D remains unclear. The CDR3 is 16 amino acids. Trimming pared 5 bases from V and 4 bases from J, leaving 17 bases between. Looked up from germline, CDR1 is SGHTA and CDR2 is FQGTGA.

The rearrangement links TRBV5-1 to TRBJ1-4; TRBD1 is a possible D gene (5 bases). The V gene lost 4 bases and the J gene lost 5 bases, with 12 bases spanning the gap. Germline V gene lookup returns CDR1 SGHRS and CDR2 YFSETQ. CDR3 size: 14 residues. CDR3 in DNA: TGCGCCAGCAGCGAAAGGGGCCTCAATGAAAAACTGTTTTTT. It yields the protein CASSERGLNEKLFF.

CDR3 residues: CASTFSNWGGYEQYF. In nucleotides, the CDR3 is TGTGCCAGCACCTTCTCAAATTGGGGGGGCTACGAGCAGTACTTC. The chain joins TRBV7-2 to TRBJ2-7; 7 bases line up with TRBD2. CDR1 is SGHTA and CDR2 is FQGNSA in the germline V gene. The CDR3 runs 15 residues. After removal of 7 bases from V and 3 bases from J, the junction contained 12 bases not matched to a gene.

The chain has TRBV5-1 and TRBJ1-4, with 7 bases identical to TRBD1. Germline CDR1 and CDR2: SGHRS and YFSETQ. With V trimmed by 5 bases and J by 5 bases, 6 bases remained unmatched. CDR3 size: 14 residues. The CDR3 sequence: CASSSGTVNEKLFF. CDR3 coding DNA: TGCGCCAGCAGTTCCGGGACAGTAAATGAAAAACTGTTTTTT.